This entry lists 3 T cell receptor beta chains sequenced from one sample in a study of molecular identifiers for immune sequencing clone quantification. One entry per CDR3 protein results from TCRdb running MiXCR on the PCR reads. This sample has some 680,000 distinct CDR3 sequences, with roughly 23% found just once. Sequencing was carried out using naive CD8+ T cells from blood, with Jurkat cell RNA spiked in. Subset in this sample: FACS-sorted CD8+CD4-CCR7+CD45RA+ naive T cells. The receptors derive from a human donor in good health. Some libraries in this study had Jurkat cell RNA spiked in.

This clonotype showed up just a few times. The chain carries TRBV30 and TRBJ2-7; 8 nucleotides agree with TRBD1. V was pared by 8 bases and J by 1 base, with 4 bases of the junction left unmatched. The CDR3 is made up of 12 amino acids. The germline CDR1 and CDR2 sequences are GTSNPN and SVGIG (reference sequence). The CDR3 spells CAGDRGSYEQYF. In DNA, the CDR3 is TGTGCCGGAGACAGGGGTTCCTACGAGCAGTACTTC.

The table lists this clonotype with many counts. The chain couples TRBV27 to TRBJ2-3; possible D gene TRBD2, 6 bases. CDR1 MNHEY and CDR2 SMNVEV come from the germline V gene (reference sequence). The CDR3 extends over 12 amino acids. Trimming left V 6 bases short and J 5 bases short, with 9 bases between. CDR3 protein: CASSLRGDTQYF. The CDR3 DNA is TGTGCCAGCAGCTTGCGGGGAGATACGCAGTATTTT.

This clonotype was picked up a small number of times. This sequence joins TRBV6-5 and TRBJ2-7; D possibly corresponds to TRBD2 (5 bases). The CDR3 consists of 14 residues. Trimming shortened V by 2 bases and J by 4 bases, and 12 bases separated the two germline ends. CDR1 is MNHEY, CDR2 SVGAGI, per germline. The CDR3 loop reads CASSYKGSRYEQYF. CDR3 nucleotides: TGTGCCAGCAGTTACAAAGGGAGTCGTTACGAGCAGTACTTC.